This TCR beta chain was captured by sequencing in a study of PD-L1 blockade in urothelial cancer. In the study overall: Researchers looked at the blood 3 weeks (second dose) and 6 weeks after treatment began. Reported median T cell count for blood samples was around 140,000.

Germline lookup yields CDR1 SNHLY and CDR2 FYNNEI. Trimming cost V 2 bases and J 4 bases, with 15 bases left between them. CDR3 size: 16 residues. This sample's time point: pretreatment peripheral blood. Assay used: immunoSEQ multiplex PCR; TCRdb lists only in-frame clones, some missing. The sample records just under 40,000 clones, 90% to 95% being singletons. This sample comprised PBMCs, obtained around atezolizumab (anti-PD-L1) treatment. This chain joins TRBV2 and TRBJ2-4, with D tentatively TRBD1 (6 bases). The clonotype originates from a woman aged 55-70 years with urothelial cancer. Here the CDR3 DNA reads TGTGCCAGCAGTGAAAACCAGGGGAGCCTAAAAAACATTCAGTACTTC. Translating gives CASSENQGSLKNIQYF.